What follows are 26 T cell receptor beta chains derived from one specimen sequenced in a study of radiation and T cells in renal cell carcinoma. TCRdb keeps only in-frame clones here, not all; method: immunoSEQ multiplex PCR. The sample records about 78,000 clones, roughly nine tenths being singletons. Time point reported: blood 4 weeks post-SBRT, at nephrectomy. The sample's treatment: 15 Gy SBRT to primary tumor, nephrectomy 4 weeks later. This sample comprised blood, obtained from a patient whose treatment included radiotherapy and nephrectomy. The receptor set was obtained from a woman aged 65 to 85 with renal cell carcinoma.

The J gene is TRBJ1-5, the V gene TRBV19; 7 bases agree with TRBD1. Germline CDR1 reads LNHDA; CDR2 reads SQIVND (reference sequence). The CDR3 consists of 16 residues. V dropped 5 bases and J dropped 4; count of bases not matched to a gene: 11. The CDR3 sequence: CASSPRQGVRNQPQHF. CDR3 in DNA: TGTGCCAGTAGTCCTCGCCAGGGGGTAAGGAATCAGCCCCAGCATTTT.

This rearrangement joins TRBV5-4 to TRBJ1-1, with D perhaps TRBD1 (5 bases). The CDR3 is 16 residues long. Per the germline V gene, CDR1 is SGHNT and CDR2 is YYREEE (reference sequence). The ends were cut back, 3 bases at V and 0 bases at J, with 15 bases in the middle. CDR3 region: CASSYDRGGMNTEAFF. DNA for the CDR3: TGTGCCAGCAGCTACGATCGGGGGGGAATGAACACTGAAGCTTTCTTT. The full variable domain, with the rest looked up from reference TRBV5-4 and TRBJ1-1, is ETGVTQSPTHLIKTRGQQVTLRCSSQSGHNTVSWYQQALGQGPQFIFQYYREEENGRGNFPPRFSGLQFPNYSSELNVNALELDDSALYLCASSYDRGGMNTEAFFGQGTRLTVV.

The DNA of the CDR3 is TGTGCCTGGCAGACAGGGGGCAATCAGCCCCAGCATTTT. It encodes CAWQTGGNQPQHF. This chain joins TRBV30 and TRBJ1-5; 8 nucleotides line up with TRBD1. CDR3 length: 13 residues. The trim removed 5 bases at V and 2 bases at J, leaving 2 bases unmatched. Looked up from germline, CDR1 is GTSNPN and CDR2 is SVGIG (reference sequence).

V gene TRBV28 combines with J gene TRBJ1-2; perhaps TRBD1 as D (5 bases). Germline CDR1 and CDR2: MDHEN and SYDVKM. V lost 2 bases and J lost 3, with 13 bases in between. The CDR3 length is 15 residues. CDR3 nucleotide sequence: TGTGCCAGCAGTTTAATGGGACTTGGGGACTATGGCTACACCTTC. It specifies CASSLMGLGDYGYTF.

The chain recombines TRBV6-5 with TRBJ1-6; the match to TRBD1 covers 7 bases. Germline V gene data show CDR1 as MNHEY and CDR2 as SVGAGI. The CDR3 contains 15 residues. J lost 8 bases, V lost 0 bases, and 4 bases had no gene match. CDR3 residues: CASSYSRDSDSPLHF. In nucleotides, the CDR3 is TGTGCCAGCAGTTACTCCCGGGACAGTGATTCACCCCTCCACTTT.

Points on this clone: The same CDR3 can be traced to other DNA sequences in this sample. The chain joins TRBV2 to TRBJ2-7; 7 nucleotides match TRBD2. CDR1 and CDR2 (germline): SNHLY, FYNNEI. The V gene end was trimmed by 8 bases and the J gene end by 0 bases; junction bases not matched to a gene: 4. The CDR3 has 13 residues. The CDR3 protein is CASRGRGSYEQYF. CDR3 coding DNA: TGTGCCAGCCGAGGGAGGGGCTCCTACGAGCAGTACTTC. The full variable domain, rest sourced from reference TRBV2 and TRBJ2-7, is EPEVTQTPSHQVTQMGQEVILRCVPISNHLYFYWYRQILGQKVEFLVSFYNNEISEKSEIFDDQFSVERPDGSNFTLKIRSTKLEDSAMYFCASRGRGSYEQYFGPGTRLTVT.

The V gene is TRBV7-8, the J gene TRBJ1-5; 8 bases match TRBD1. The CDR3 sequence is 16 residues long. The V gene end was trimmed by 1 base and the J gene end by 0 bases; junction bases not matched to a gene: 2. The germline V gene has CDR1 SGHVS and CDR2 FQNEAQ. Written as DNA, the CDR3 is TGTGCCAGCAGCTTAGAAGGACAGGGTAGCAATCAGCCCCAGCATTTT. Protein product: CASSLEGQGSNQPQHF.

This sequence joins TRBV27 and TRBJ2-1, with D tentatively TRBD1 (5 bases). The CDR3 is 15 amino acids. Germline CDR1 is MNHEY and CDR2 is SMNVEV (reference sequence). The ends were cut back, 2 bases at V and 7 bases at J, with 15 bases in the middle. DNA for the CDR3: TGTGCCAGCAGTTTAAGGTTGGTCAGGGTGAATGAGCAGTTCTTC. It is translated as CASSLRLVRVNEQFF.

The V gene is TRBV28, the J gene TRBJ1-2, with 7 positions matching TRBD1. The CDR3 totals 15 residues. Germline values: CDR1 MDHEN, CDR2 SYDVKM. With 5 bases clipped from V and 4 bases from J, the junction kept 10 bases outside the gene matches. Written as DNA, the CDR3 is TGTGCCAGCAGTCCCGGACAGGAGAGGGGCTATGGCTACACCTTC. Translation gives CASSPGQERGYGYTF.

The gene calls are TRBV5-4 and TRBJ1-2, with 8 bases aligning to TRBD1. The length of the CDR3 is 15 residues. The V gene's germline CDR1 is SGHNT and CDR2 YYREEE (reference sequence). J was trimmed by 3 bases and V by 2 bases; bases with no gene match: 6. The CDR3 region is CASSLPTGVDYGYTF. CDR3 DNA sequence: TGTGCCAGCAGCTTACCGACAGGGGTTGACTATGGCTACACCTTC. Full variable domain (rest looked up from reference TRBV5-4 and TRBJ1-2): ETGVTQSPTHLIKTRGQQVTLRCSSQSGHNTVSWYQQALGQGPQFIFQYYREEENGRGNFPPRFSGLQFPNYSSELNVNALELDDSALYLCASSLPTGVDYGYTFGSGTRLTVV.

V gene TRBV6-5 combines with J gene TRBJ1-2; D not resolved. The CDR3 spans 15 residues. Germline V CDR1 and CDR2: MNHEY, SVGAGI. The ends were cut back, 0 bases at V and 2 bases at J, with 10 bases in the middle. In nucleotides, the CDR3 is TGTGCCAGCAGTTACTCCGCTGGCGGGAACTATGGCTACACCTTC. This codes for CASSYSAGGNYGYTF.

The sample holds one count of this clone. The chain couples TRBV20-1 to TRBJ1-2; no clear D. The CDR3 runs 10 residues. Trimming left V 2 bases short and J 7 bases short, with 5 bases between. Germline V gene lookup returns CDR1 DFQATT and CDR2 SNEGSKA (reference sequence). DNA of the CDR3: TGCAGTGCTAGATTGGTTGGCTACACCTTC. It encodes CSARLVGYTF.

This clone turned up a few times. The chain links TRBV4-3 to TRBJ1-6, with unresolved D. V lost 3 bases to trimming and J lost 7 bases, with 4 bases between them. Germline V CDR1 and CDR2: LGHNA, YSLEER. CDR3 length: 12 amino acids. The CDR3 DNA sequence: TGCGCCAGCAGCCACTTGAATTCACCCCTCCACTTT. This sequence encodes CASSHLNSPLHF.

The V call is TRBV29-1, the J call TRBJ2-1; D possibly corresponds to TRBD2 (6 bases). The germline V and J ends were trimmed by 5 bases and 0 bases, with 11 bases remaining between them. Germline CDR1 and CDR2: SQVTM and ANQGSEA. The CDR3 contains 14 residues. The CDR3 reads CSVKGGSSYNEQFF. For the CDR3, the DNA is TGCAGCGTTAAAGGAGGGAGCTCCTACAATGAGCAGTTCTTC.

The chain links TRBV28 to TRBJ1-5, with D hard to call. V dropped 3 bases and J dropped 5 bases, with 5 bases sitting between them. CDR3 length: 12 residues. The germline CDR1 and CDR2 sequences are MDHEN and SYDVKM. The CDR3 nucleotides are TGTGCCAGCAGTTTTGCTTATCAGCCCCAGCATTTT. This translates into CASSFAYQPQHF.

V and J are TRBV11-3 and TRBJ2-1; D is uncertain. V was clipped by 4 bases and J by 10 bases, with 14 bases between them. This CDR3 has 13 amino acids. The V gene's germline CDR1 is SGHNT and CDR2 YENEEA. CDR3 protein: CASSSNLVEEQFF. The CDR3 nucleotides read TGTGCCAGCAGCTCCAACCTAGTAGAAGAGCAGTTCTTC.

This clone was recorded only once. The chain links TRBV19 to TRBJ2-5; D unclear. The CDR3 totals 16 residues. With 3 bases removed from V and 4 bases from J, the gap between germline ends came to 18 bases. CDR1 and CDR2 (germline): LNHDA, SQIVND (reference sequence). In nucleotides, the CDR3 is TGTGCCAGTAGTATTAGGGCGCCCACCCCGGGAGAGACCCAGTACTTC. Translation gives CASSIRAPTPGETQYF.

J is TRBJ1-3 and V is TRBV12-2. TRBV12-2 is a listed pseudogene. This CDR3 has 16 residues. CDR3 coding DNA: TGTGCAAGTCGCCCCCTAGGGAGGATAGGTGGAAACACCATATATTTT. Translated, it gives CASRPLGRIGGNTIYF.

The chain uses TRBV7-3 and TRBJ2-3; D unresolved. V gave up 1 base and J gave up 4 bases, with 9 bases separating them. CDR3 size: 14 residues. CDR1 and CDR2 from the germline V gene are SGHTA and FQGTGA. CDR3 in DNA: TGTGCCAGCAGCTTAAGGCCAAGGGCAGATACGCAGTATTTT. It yields the protein CASSLRPRADTQYF.

V is TRBV27 and J is TRBJ1-6; a possible D gene is TRBD1 (6 bases). From germline, CDR1 is MNHEY and CDR2 SMNVEV (reference sequence). V gave up 2 bases and J gave up 0 bases, with 8 bases separating them. This CDR3 has 16 amino acids. CDR3 loop: CASSLNRDSYNSPLHF. DNA for the CDR3: TGTGCCAGCAGTTTAAACAGGGACTCCTATAATTCACCCCTCCACTTT.

The CDR3: CASSLWGQGDYEQYF. The CDR3 DNA follows: TGTGCCAGCAGTTTATGGGGACAGGGGGACTACGAGCAGTACTTC. The gene calls are TRBV28 and TRBJ2-7, with 11 bases identical to TRBD1. V shed 0 bases and J 3 bases; nucleotides not matched to a gene: 1. Looked up from germline, CDR1 is MDHEN and CDR2 is SYDVKM. The CDR3 runs 15 residues.

The chain recombines TRBV7-2 with TRBJ1-2, with D hard to call. Trimming cost V 1 base and J 1 base, with 10 bases left between them. CDR1 and CDR2 from the germline V gene are SGHTA and FQGNSA. CDR3 length: 15 residues. The CDR3 loop is CASSLGRALNYGYTF. The CDR3 bases are TGTGCCAGCAGCTTAGGCAGAGCACTTAACTATGGCTACACCTTC.

The rearrangement joins TRBV6-5 to TRBJ2-7; the D gene is possibly TRBD2 (6 bases). Germline V gene sequence: CDR1 MNHEY, CDR2 SVGAGI. The CDR3 extends over 13 amino acids. The V gene lost 5 bases and the J gene lost 4 bases, with 12 bases spanning the gap. The chain's CDR3 is CASSQGGGYEQYF. The DNA for the CDR3 is TGTGCCAGCAGTCAGGGAGGTGGGTACGAGCAGTACTTC.

This rearrangement joins TRBV6-5 to TRBJ1-2; the match to TRBD1 covers 8 bases. Germline V gene lookup returns CDR1 MNHEY and CDR2 SVGAGI. Trimming took 1 base from V and 8 from J; bases not matched to a gene: 9. The CDR3 covers 15 residues. The CDR3 nucleotides are TGTGCCAGCAGTTACTTCCGACAGGGGACGGCCGGCTACACCTTC. This sequence encodes CASSYFRQGTAGYTF.

This chain joins TRBV7-2 and TRBJ1-1; D is ambiguous. Per germline, CDR1 SGHTA and CDR2 FQGNSA. V was shortened by 2 bases and J by 1 base, with 5 bases between the two germline ends. This CDR3 spans 13 amino acids. The CDR3 DNA reads as TGTGCCAGCAGCTTAACACGGAACACTGAAGCTTTCTTT. It translates to CASSLTRNTEAFF.

The rearrangement uses TRBV7-3 and TRBJ1-6; 9 bases map to TRBD1. CDR1 SGHTA and CDR2 FQGTGA come from the germline V gene. Losses at the gene ends were 5 bases for V and 9 bases for J; bases not matched to a gene: 8. This CDR3 spans 15 amino acids. In nucleotides, the CDR3 is TGTGCCAGCAGCCGAGAAGGGGGACAGGGTTCACCCCTCCACTTT. This codes for CASSREGGQGSPLHF.